The 30 T cell receptor beta chains listed next were all sequenced from one sample in a study of spatial heterogeneity in lung cancer. TCRdb passed the 5' RACE reads through MiXCR, listing each CDR3 protein once. The sample shows roughly 39,000 distinct CDR3 sequences, around 5.5% of them seen only once. Time point noted: sample taken at primary tumor resection. Unsorted tumor, nontumor lung tissue or cryopreserved PBMC supplied the whole RNA. The sequenced sample was PBMCs, obtained at surgery. These receptors came from a male donor with early-stage non-small cell lung cancer.

This clonotype was observed many times. This chain uses TRBV2 with TRBJ2-6; D unresolved. The CDR3 runs to 16 residues. Trimming shortened V by 4 bases and J by 1 base, and 11 bases separated the two germline ends. The germline CDR1 and CDR2 sequences are SNHLY and FYNNEI. CDR3 sequence reads: CASSVNSRSGANVLTF. The DNA of the CDR3 is TGTGCCAGCAGTGTAAATAGCCGTTCTGGGGCCAACGTCCTGACTTTC. Full variable domain (rest looked up from reference TRBV2 and TRBJ2-6): EPEVTQTPSHQVTQMGQEVILRCVPISNHLYFYWYRQILGQKVEFLVSFYNNEISEKSEIFDDQFSVERPDGSNFTLKIRSTKLEDSAMYFCASSVNSRSGANVLTFGAGSRLTVL.

The table lists this clonotype with many counts. The rearrangement uses TRBV12-3 or TRBV12-4 and TRBJ2-1; the match to TRBD1 covers 9 bases. Germline trimming cut 5 bases from V and 7 bases from J; bases unmatched to any gene: 6. The CDR3 consists of 14 residues. CDR3 protein: CASSPRTGENEQFF. The CDR3 DNA reads as TGTGCCAGCAGTCCCCGGACAGGGGAAAATGAGCAGTTCTTC.

This clonotype has a count of ten or more. The chain combines TRBV9 with TRBJ1-5; 8 positions agree with TRBD1. Germline lookup yields CDR1 SGDLS and CDR2 YYNGEE. The V segment lost 4 bases and the J segment 2 bases; nucleotides outside the gene matches: 8. The CDR3 covers 16 residues. CDR3 protein: CASSPTGQVGNQPQHF. The DNA of the CDR3 is TGTGCCAGCAGCCCAACGGGACAGGTCGGCAATCAGCCCCAGCATTTT.

This clonotype was counted many times. This chain connects TRBV5-6 to TRBJ2-1; D gene uncertain. The germline V gene encodes CDR1 SGHDT and CDR2 YYEEEE. This CDR3 region has 14 residues. The V end was cut by 4 bases, the J end by 5 bases, with 13 bases between. The CDR3 region has the DNA TGTGCCAGCAGCCTCCTGACGCTGGACAATGAGCAGTTCTTC. Amino acid sequence: CASSLLTLDNEQFF.

The CDR3 reads CASSEYNAAKQFF. CDR3 in DNA: TGTGCCAGCAGTGAGTACAATGCGGCTAAGCAGTTCTTC. The rearrangement uses TRBV2 and TRBJ2-1; D call uncertain. The V gene's germline CDR1 is SNHLY and CDR2 FYNNEI. The V gene lost 3 bases and the J gene lost 11 bases, with 14 bases spanning the gap. The CDR3 extends over 13 amino acids.

This clonotype showed up many times. The chain joins TRBV2 to TRBJ1-5; D is unresolved. The CDR3 contains 15 residues. Germline V lookup: CDR1 SNHLY, CDR2 FYNNEI. Trimming took off 5 bases at V and 0 bases at J, with 11 bases between the two ends. The CDR3 is CASSPDIFSNQPQHF. Here the CDR3 DNA reads TGTGCCAGCAGTCCCGACATATTTAGCAATCAGCCCCAGCATTTT.

A remark on this clonotype: This may be a read error, as it is one base from a much larger clone. The chain joins TRBV12-3 or TRBV12-4 to TRBJ2-1, with no clear D. The CDR3 is 13 amino acids. V was shortened by 6 bases and J by 6 bases, with 12 bases between the two germline ends. CDR3 in DNA: TGTGCCAGCAGCCTAGGGAAGAGCAATGAGCAGTTCTTC. This encodes CASSLGKSNEQFF.

This clonotype was seen ten or more times. The chain joins TRBV10-3 to TRBJ2-5; 7 bases align to TRBD1. The germline V gene has CDR1 ENHRY and CDR2 SYGVKD. Trimming removed 3 bases from V and 4 bases from J; junction bases left unmatched: 11. This CDR3 comprises 16 residues. This CDR3 is CAISDRGGALGETQYF. For the CDR3, the DNA is TGTGCCATCAGTGATAGAGGGGGCGCCTTAGGAGAGACCCAGTACTTC.

This clonotype appeared a few times. This chain uses TRBV7-9 with TRBJ1-4, with D possibly matching TRBD1 (5 bases). The CDR3 is 15 residues long. The V gene lost 4 bases and the J gene lost 0 bases, with 9 bases spanning the gap. Germline CDR1 and CDR2: SEHNR and FQNEAQ (reference sequence). CDR3 in amino acids: CASSYPGSTNEKLFF. The CDR3 DNA is TGTGCCAGCAGCTACCCAGGGTCAACTAATGAAAAACTGTTTTTT.

This clonotype was observed many times. The V and J genes are TRBV14 and TRBJ1-2, with D possibly being TRBD1 (6 bases). The ends were cut back, 4 bases at V and 6 bases at J, with 18 bases in the middle. From germline, CDR1 is SGHDN and CDR2 FVKESK. This CDR3 contains 15 residues. The CDR3 nucleotides are TGTGCCAGCAGCCGCTGGGGGGCCTCCCGAGATGGCTACACCTTC. This gives the protein CASSRWGASRDGYTF.

The chain links TRBV4-2 to TRBJ1-3; 12 bases match TRBD1. Germline CDR1 reads LGHNA; CDR2 reads YNFKEQ. The CDR3 is made up of 19 amino acids. V lost 1 base and J lost 4; bases outside the gene matches: 11. CDR3 in amino acids: CASSQGGTGGAVSGNTIYF. CDR3 sequence (DNA): TGTGCCAGCAGCCAAGGGGGGACAGGGGGCGCGGTGTCGGGAAACACCATATATTTT.

This clonotype was recorded at least ten times. The chain combines TRBV5-1 with TRBJ1-1, with D unclear. Germline CDR1 and CDR2: SGHRS and YFSETQ. With 0 bases removed from V and 6 bases from J, the gap between germline ends came to 9 bases. This CDR3 has 13 residues. DNA of the CDR3: TGCGCCAGCAGCTTGGGGGCCCAGGCTGAAGCTTTCTTT. The encoded protein is CASSLGAQAEAFF. Drawing the rest from reference TRBV5-1 and TRBJ1-1, the complete variable domain is KAGVTQTPRYLIKTRGQQVTLSCSPISGHRSVSWYQQTPGQGLQFLFEYFSETQRNKGNFPGRFSGRQFSNSRSEMNVSTLELGDSALYLCASSLGAQAEAFFGQGTRLTVV.

The sample holds many counts of this clonotype. This sequence joins TRBV7-2 and TRBJ2-1; tentative D call: TRBD2 (7 bases). The germline V gene has CDR1 SGHTA and CDR2 FQGNSA. This CDR3 has 15 amino acids. V was pared by 5 bases and J by 6 bases, with 17 bases between. The CDR3 spells CASSRGGLTSNEQFF. As DNA, the CDR3 is TGTGCCAGCAGCCGCGGGGGCCTCACTAGCAATGAGCAGTTCTTC.

This clonotype was seen ten or more times. DNA for the CDR3: TGTGCCAGCAGTGAAAGGGACAGAACATACTCCTATAATTCACCCCTCCACTTT. Its protein is CASSERDRTYSYNSPLHF. The chain combines TRBV6-1 with TRBJ1-6; TRBD1 matches 7 bases. Germline CDR1 MNHNS, CDR2 SASEGT. This CDR3 has 18 amino acids. V lost 2 bases, J lost 0 bases, and 7 bases stayed unmatched.

The rearrangement joins TRBV6-5 to TRBJ2-1; 8 positions agree with TRBD1. The CDR3 consists of 16 residues. V gave up 5 bases and J gave up 1 base; unmatched junction bases: 7. CDR1 and CDR2 from the germline V gene are MNHEY and SVGAGI. The CDR3 nucleotides are TGTGCCAGCAGTGGGCCAGGGGGCAGTTCCTACAATGAGCAGTTCTTC. The encoded protein is CASSGPGGSSYNEQFF.

This clonotype showed up just a few times. The rearrangement joins TRBV7-2 to TRBJ2-3; 8 bases fit TRBD2. Germline V gives CDR1 SGHTA, CDR2 FQGNSA. With 7 bases clipped from V and 1 base from J, the junction kept 4 bases outside the gene matches. The CDR3 loop spans 14 amino acids. The CDR3 loop is CASKAGAGTDTQYF. CDR3 nucleotide sequence: TGTGCCAGCAAAGCGGGGGCCGGCACAGATACGCAGTATTTT.

This clonotype was seen at least ten times. The V gene is TRBV7-2, the J gene TRBJ1-5; D is perhaps TRBD1 (5 bases). This CDR3 has 13 amino acids. Trimming stripped 4 bases from V and 6 bases from J, with 10 bases between. Per the germline V gene, CDR1 is SGHTA and CDR2 is FQGNSA. CDR3: CASSYTRVQPQHF. The CDR3 region has the DNA TGTGCCAGCAGCTATACCAGGGTTCAGCCCCAGCATTTT.

This rearrangement joins TRBV14 to TRBJ2-7; TRBD2 matches at 13 bases. V lost 5 bases to trimming and J lost 2 bases; unmatched junction nucleotides: 3. The V gene's germline CDR1 is SGHDN and CDR2 FVKESK. The CDR3 extends over 15 amino acids. The CDR3 nucleotides are TGTGCCAGCAGCTTTGGACTAGCGGGAGCCTACGAGCAGTACTTC. Its protein product is CASSFGLAGAYEQYF.

This clonotype was seen repeatedly, ten times or more. The chain carries TRBV9 and TRBJ2-3; D is ambiguous. The CDR3 totals 13 residues. Trimming shortened V by 0 bases and J by 4 bases, and 6 bases separated the two germline ends. In germline, CDR1 is SGDLS, CDR2 YYNGEE. The CDR3 bases are TGTGCCAGCAGCGTAGCTAGGTCAGATACGCAGTATTTT. Protein: CASSVARSDTQYF.

This clonotype was found many times. The chain recombines TRBV6-5 with TRBJ2-5; D may be TRBD2 (6 bases). The V end lost 6 bases, the J end lost 5 bases, and 16 bases lay between the germline ends. There are 14 residues in the CDR3. CDR1 is MNHEY, CDR2 SVGAGI, per germline. Here the CDR3 reads CASSLRSRGETQYF. CDR3 sequence (DNA): TGTGCCAGCAGCCTCAGGTCCCGGGGGGAGACCCAGTACTTC.

This clonotype was detected a few times. This chain uses TRBV30 with TRBJ1-3; no reliable D call. The length of the CDR3 is 14 residues. V lost 4 bases and J 0 bases, leaving 10 bases between the germline ends. CDR1 is GTSNPN and CDR2 is SVGIG in the germline V gene (reference sequence). The CDR3 DNA follows: TGTGCCTGGACAACGGTTAACTCTGGAAACACCATATATTTT. It codes for CAWTTVNSGNTIYF.

This clonotype was detected ten times or more. The rearrangement uses TRBV14 and TRBJ2-7, with D unclear. Germline V gene sequence: CDR1 SGHDN, CDR2 FVKESK. The CDR3 extends over 13 amino acids. V dropped 3 bases and J dropped 2 bases, with 8 bases sitting between them. The CDR3 bases are TGTGCCAGCAGCCATCTGCGGCCCTACGAGCAGTACTTC. This encodes CASSHLRPYEQYF.

This clonotype was recorded many times. V is TRBV28 and J is TRBJ1-6; a weak D match, TRBD1 (5 bases). CDR3 length: 19 residues. V was clipped by 2 bases and J by 4 bases, with 21 bases between them. From germline, CDR1 is MDHEN and CDR2 SYDVKM. The CDR3 nucleotides read TGTGCCAGCAGTTTACCCTGGGGCACCCGAGAGTTATATAATTCACCCCTCCACTTT. Its translation: CASSLPWGTRELYNSPLHF.

This chain links TRBV11-1 with TRBJ1-4; maybe TRBD1 (6 bases). The germline V gene encodes CDR1 SGHAT and CDR2 FQDESV (reference sequence). Trimming shortened V by 5 bases and J by 10 bases, and 23 bases separated the two germline ends. The CDR3 covers 16 residues. CDR3 bases: TGTGCCAGCAGCCCCCTCGACAGGCCAGTTGAAGGAAAACTGTTTTTT. This sequence encodes CASSPLDRPVEGKLFF.

The J gene is TRBJ1-1, the V gene TRBV7-9; a possible D gene is TRBD1 (6 bases). The CDR3 is 17 amino acids. V dropped 6 bases and J dropped 10 bases, with 30 bases sitting between them. CDR1 is SEHNR and CDR2 is FQNEAQ in the germline V gene (reference sequence). The CDR3 nucleotides read TGTGCCAGCAGTTCCTCCGATCGGGTCAAGGGGGTGAGGTCAGCTTTCTTT. Encoded protein: CASSSSDRVKGVRSAFF.

In its sample, this clonotype was seen many times. V and J are TRBV27 and TRBJ2-7, with D uncertain. V was cut by 5 bases and J by 2 bases, with 13 bases left in between. The CDR3 has 14 residues. Germline V gene lookup returns CDR1 MNHEY and CDR2 SMNVEV (reference sequence). CDR3 region: CASSGSWAAYEQYF. The CDR3 nucleotides read TGTGCCAGCAGTGGGTCATGGGCGGCCTACGAGCAGTACTTC.

This clonotype turned up a few times. The J gene is TRBJ2-7, the V gene TRBV28; D gene uncertain. The CDR3 runs to 14 residues. V lost 0 bases and J 2 bases, leaving 8 bases between the germline ends. CDR1 and CDR2 from the germline V gene are MDHEN and SYDVKM. As DNA, the CDR3 is TGTGCCAGCAGTTTATGGGCCCTAACCTACGAGCAGTACTTC. It codes for CASSLWALTYEQYF.

This clonotype was counted many times. This chain uses TRBV28 with TRBJ2-4; D not certain. CDR1 is MDHEN, CDR2 SYDVKM, per germline. The CDR3 is 15 amino acids. V gave up 5 bases and J gave up 1 base, with 12 bases separating them. CDR3 coding DNA: TGTGCCAGCAGTCCCCCCGGTTCGGCCAAAAACATTCAGTACTTC. Its protein product is CASSPPGSAKNIQYF.

The table lists this clonotype with many counts. This rearrangement joins TRBV3-1 to TRBJ2-2; D is unclear. The germline gives CDR1 LGHDT, CDR2 YNNKEL (reference sequence). The V gene lost 7 bases and the J gene lost 6 bases, with 6 bases spanning the gap. This CDR3 spans 11 amino acids. The CDR3 loop reads CASIRAGELFF. DNA of the CDR3: TGTGCCAGCATAAGAGCCGGGGAGCTGTTTTTT.

This chain links TRBV29-1 with TRBJ2-5; TRBD1 might be the D (6 bases). Germline V CDR1 and CDR2: SQVTM, ANQGSEA. The length of the CDR3 is 14 residues. Between the trimmed V and J ends, which lost 1 base and 5 bases, there was a span of 14 bases. The CDR3 bases are TGCAGCGTTGAAGCGGCAGGGGTAAAGGAGACCCAGTACTTC. The encoded protein is CSVEAAGVKETQYF.